The 16 T cell receptor beta chains below all came from one sample that was sequenced in a study of identical twins (dated by TCRdb to the mid-2010s). Library preparation used 5' RACE. Instrument used: Illumina HiSeq 2000. The public sequencing data were trimmed at Q25 with fastp and processed into clonotypes with MiXCR by TCRdb, which kept only in-frame beta chains. Rows with a matching CDR3 protein are joined into one entry that keeps the most common DNA and genes. The sample records about 570,000 distinct CDR3 sequences, approximately 10% of which are singletons. The ten largest clonotypes hold around 3.1% of the sample. This same sample was also taken into another study, of yellow fever vaccine responses in identical twins.

Sequencing input: PBMCs. The receptors here all came from a woman aged 18 to 35 in good health.

Only a few counts were recorded for this clonotype. The chain links TRBV27 to TRBJ1-1, with D perhaps matching TRBD1 (6 bases). V lost 8 bases and J 6 bases, leaving 13 bases between the germline ends. The germline V gene encodes CDR1 MNHEY and CDR2 SMNVEV (reference sequence). This CDR3 is 12 amino acids long. The CDR3 nucleotides are TGTGCCAGCCTCACAACAGGGTCTGAAGCTTTCTTT. It is translated as CASLTTGSEAFF.

The chain combines TRBV28 with TRBJ2-3; D not certain. Trimming took 6 bases from V and 5 from J, leaving 27 bases between them. CDR1 MDHEN and CDR2 SYDVKM come from the germline V gene. The CDR3 has 18 amino acids. CDR3 nucleotides: TGTGCCAGCAGACTTAACCGAGAGGACCTCTCGGCGGAAGATACGCAGTATTTT. Protein: CASRLNREDLSAEDTQYF.

At least ten counts were recorded for this clonotype. The V call is TRBV27, the J call TRBJ1-6, with TRBD1 identical over 7 bases. CDR1 and CDR2 from the germline V gene are MNHEY and SMNVEV (reference sequence). After removal of 5 bases from V and 1 base from J, the junction contained 5 bases not matched to a gene. CDR3 length equals 16 residues. The CDR3 DNA reads TGTGCCAGCAGTCCGTTGACAGGGTCCTATAATTCACCCCTCCACTTT. Protein sequence: CASSPLTGSYNSPLHF.

The V gene is TRBV11-2, the J gene TRBJ1-1; no definite D call. Germline V gene lookup returns CDR1 SGHAT and CDR2 FQNNGV. V was shortened by 6 bases and J by 1 base, with 9 bases between the two germline ends. This CDR3 is 13 amino acids long. The CDR3 nucleotides read TGTGCCAGCAGAATTCTCCCGAACACTGAAGCTTTCTTT. Encoded protein: CASRILPNTEAFF.

This clonotype occurred a few times. The V call is TRBV19, the J call TRBJ2-2; the D is unclear. CDR3 length equals 16 residues. Germline-derived CDR1 and CDR2 are LNHDA and SQIVND (reference sequence). The V gene lost 5 bases and the J gene lost 8 bases, with 21 bases spanning the gap. CDR3 in DNA: TGTGCCAGTAGTGTTACCGGACCAGGATTGGGGGGGGAGCTGTTTTTT. It translates to CASSVTGPGLGGELFF.

J is TRBJ2-7 and V is TRBV9; possible D gene TRBD1, 6 bases. CDR3 length: 15 residues. The V gene lost 2 bases and the J gene lost 3 bases, with 15 bases spanning the gap. Looked up from germline, CDR1 is SGDLS and CDR2 is YYNGEE. Here the CDR3 DNA reads TGTGCCAGCAGCGTCTCACCGGGACACAGCTACGAGCAGTACTTC. It yields the protein CASSVSPGHSYEQYF.

This clonotype showed up just a few times. V is TRBV4-1 and J is TRBJ2-1; possibly TRBD1 for D (6 bases). The CDR3 length is 15 residues. Trimming left V 6 bases short and J 8 bases short, with 20 bases between. Germline assignment: CDR1 MGHRA and CDR2 YSYEKL. The CDR3 reads CASRISQGARDEQFF. CDR3 coding DNA: TGCGCCAGCAGGATTTCACAGGGCGCAAGGGATGAGCAGTTCTTC.

The chain carries TRBV7-4 and TRBJ1-1; the match to TRBD1 covers 7 bases. CDR1 is SGHVT and CDR2 is SQSDAQ in the germline V gene. With 1 base clipped from V and 0 bases from J, the junction kept 11 bases outside the gene matches. This CDR3 is 18 amino acids long. This CDR3 is CASSLGCWQTGLNTEAFF. The CDR3 nucleotides are TGTGCCAGCAGCTTAGGGTGCTGGCAGACAGGGCTGAACACTGAAGCTTTCTTT.

The chain links TRBV6-1 to TRBJ2-1; 7 bases are a match to TRBD1. The CDR3 is 16 amino acids. Trimming cost V 8 bases and J 4 bases; bases outside gene matches: 14. Looked up from germline, CDR1 is MNHNS and CDR2 is SASEGT. CDR3 loop: CASHKQGFGPYNEQFF. CDR3 DNA: TGTGCCAGCCATAAACAGGGGTTTGGGCCTTACAATGAGCAGTTCTTC.

The genes are TRBV30 and TRBJ2-7; 7 bases agree with TRBD1. The CDR3 consists of 15 residues. Trimming removed 1 base from V and 3 bases from J; junction bases left unmatched: 9. Germline CDR1 reads GTSNPN; CDR2 reads SVGIG (reference sequence). CDR3 sequence (DNA): TGTGCCTGGAGTGAAGGGGTAGGGGGCCTCTACGAGCAGTACTTC. This codes for CAWSEGVGGLYEQYF.

This clonotype was seen ten or more times. The chain recombines TRBV7-2 with TRBJ2-3; D is ambiguous. The V end lost 1 base, the J end lost 2 bases, and 7 bases lay between the germline ends. The length of the CDR3 is 14 residues. From germline, CDR1 is SGHTA and CDR2 FQGNSA. Written as DNA, the CDR3 is TGTGCCAGCAGCTTAGAGACCTACACAGATACGCAGTATTTT. Protein: CASSLETYTDTQYF.

The genes are TRBV24-1 and TRBJ2-7; maybe TRBD1 (6 bases). CDR1 is KGHDR and CDR2 is SFDVKD in the germline V gene. Trimming removed 5 bases from V and 2 bases from J, with 15 bases in between. This CDR3 has 15 residues. The CDR3 reads CATSAPRGVTYEQYF. CDR3 in DNA: TGTGCCACCAGTGCTCCCAGGGGAGTCACCTACGAGCAGTACTTC.

This clonotype has more than one count but fewer than ten. The chain carries TRBV15 and TRBJ2-2; TRBD2 agrees at 9 bases. Per the germline V gene, CDR1 is LNHNV and CDR2 is YYDKDF (reference sequence). CDR3 size: 17 residues. Trimming at V came to 2 bases and at J to 5 bases, leaving 9 bases not matched to a gene. CDR3 amino acids: CATSRKPGLAATGELFF. CDR3 sequence (DNA): TGTGCCACCAGCAGAAAACCGGGACTAGCAGCTACCGGGGAGCTGTTTTTT.

This chain uses TRBV4-3 with TRBJ2-4, with D perhaps assigned TRBD1 or TRBD2 (5 bases each). This CDR3 is 17 amino acids long. The V and J ends lost 1 base and 6 bases respectively, with 19 bases between them. From germline, CDR1 is LGHNA and CDR2 YSLEER. The CDR3 sequence is CASSQAPGPGSGNIQYF. CDR3 DNA sequence: TGCGCCAGCAGCCAAGCTCCGGGACCGGGGAGTGGAAACATTCAGTACTTC.

V gene TRBV7-3 combines with J gene TRBJ2-1; D is unresolved. Trimming shortened V by 2 bases and J by 6 bases, and 14 bases separated the two germline ends. This CDR3 is built from 15 residues. Germline V gene sequence: CDR1 SGHTA, CDR2 FQGTGA. The CDR3 nucleotides read TGTGCCAGCAGCTTAGGCGGCTATAGGGCCAATGAGCAGTTCTTC. Translating it yields CASSLGGYRANEQFF.

The V gene is TRBV9, the J gene TRBJ2-7; D possibly uses TRBD1 or TRBD2 (5 bases each). Germline values: CDR1 SGDLS, CDR2 YYNGEE. Trimming stripped 3 bases from V and 2 bases from J, with 18 bases between. The CDR3 covers 16 residues. The CDR3 region has the DNA TGTGCCAGCAGCGGGCTAGGGACGGAAACTACCTACGAGCAGTACTTC. This sequence encodes CASSGLGTETTYEQYF.